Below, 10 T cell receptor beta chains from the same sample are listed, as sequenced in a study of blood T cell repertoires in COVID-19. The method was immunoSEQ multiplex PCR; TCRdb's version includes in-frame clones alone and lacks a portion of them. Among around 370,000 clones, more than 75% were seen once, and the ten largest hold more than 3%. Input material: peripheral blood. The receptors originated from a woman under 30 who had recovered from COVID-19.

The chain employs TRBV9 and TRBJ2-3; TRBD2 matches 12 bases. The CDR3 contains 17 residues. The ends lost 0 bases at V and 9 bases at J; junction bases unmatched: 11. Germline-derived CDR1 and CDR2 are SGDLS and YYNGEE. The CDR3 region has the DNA TGTGCCAGCAGCGTAGCACCTAGCGGGAGGGAGGCGGGGACGCAGTATTTT. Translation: CASSVAPSGREAGTQYF.

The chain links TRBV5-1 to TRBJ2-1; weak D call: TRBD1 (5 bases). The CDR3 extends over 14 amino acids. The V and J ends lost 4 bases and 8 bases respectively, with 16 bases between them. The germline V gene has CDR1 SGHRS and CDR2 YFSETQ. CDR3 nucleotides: TGCGCCAGCAGCCAGGGCGGAATGGGTGATGAGCAGTTCTTC. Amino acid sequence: CASSQGGMGDEQFF.

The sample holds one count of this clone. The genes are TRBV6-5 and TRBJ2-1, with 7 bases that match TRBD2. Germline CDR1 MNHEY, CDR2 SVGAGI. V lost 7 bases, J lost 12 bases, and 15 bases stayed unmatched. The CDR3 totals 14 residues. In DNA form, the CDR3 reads TGTGCCAGCAAGGTCGAGGTGGGCGGGGGAAGGCAGTTCTTC. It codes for CASKVEVGGGRQFF.

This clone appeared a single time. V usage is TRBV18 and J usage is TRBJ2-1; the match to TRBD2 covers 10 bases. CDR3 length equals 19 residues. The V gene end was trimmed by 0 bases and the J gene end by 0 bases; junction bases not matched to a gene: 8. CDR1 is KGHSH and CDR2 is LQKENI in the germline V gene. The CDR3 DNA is TGTGCCAGCTCACCACCGCGGCTAGCGGGAGCTAGCTCCTACAATGAGCAGTTCTTC. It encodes CASSPPRLAGASSYNEQFF.

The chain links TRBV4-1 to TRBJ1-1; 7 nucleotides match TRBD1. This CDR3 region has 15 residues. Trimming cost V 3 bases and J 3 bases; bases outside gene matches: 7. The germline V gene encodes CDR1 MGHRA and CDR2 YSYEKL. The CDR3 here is CASSHADREDTEAFF. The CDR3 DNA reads TGCGCCAGCAGCCATGCCGACAGGGAGGACACTGAAGCTTTCTTT.

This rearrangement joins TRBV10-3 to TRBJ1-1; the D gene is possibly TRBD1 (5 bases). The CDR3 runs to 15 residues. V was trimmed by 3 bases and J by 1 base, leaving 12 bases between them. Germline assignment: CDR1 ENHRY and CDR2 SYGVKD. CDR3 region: CAISDPQGGNTEAFF. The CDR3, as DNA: TGTGCCATCAGTGACCCCCAGGGCGGGAACACTGAAGCTTTCTTT.

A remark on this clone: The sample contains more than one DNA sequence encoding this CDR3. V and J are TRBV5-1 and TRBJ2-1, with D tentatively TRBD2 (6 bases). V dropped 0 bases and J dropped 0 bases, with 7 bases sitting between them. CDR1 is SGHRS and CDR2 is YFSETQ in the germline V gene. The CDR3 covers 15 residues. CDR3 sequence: CASSLDGSSYNEQFF. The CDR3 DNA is TGCGCCAGCAGCTTGGACGGGAGCTCCTACAATGAGCAGTTCTTC.

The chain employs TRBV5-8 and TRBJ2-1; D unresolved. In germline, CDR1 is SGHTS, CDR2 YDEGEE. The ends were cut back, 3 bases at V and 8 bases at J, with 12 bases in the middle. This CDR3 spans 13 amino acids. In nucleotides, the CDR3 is TGTGCCAGCAGCTCATTAACGGCGGATGAGCAGTTCTTC. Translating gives CASSSLTADEQFF.

The DNA of the CDR3 is TGTGCCAGCAGCCAAGTTCACAGCTCCTATAATTCACCCCTCCACTTT. Translating it yields CASSQVHSSYNSPLHF. The chain carries TRBV14 and TRBJ1-6, with D uncertain. Trimming pared 1 base from V and 0 bases from J, leaving 7 bases between. The CDR3 loop spans 16 amino acids. Germline CDR1 reads SGHDN; CDR2 reads FVKESK.

For the CDR3, the DNA is TGTGCCAGCAGCCCAGGGTTAACCGGCTACACCTTC. Protein: CASSPGLTGYTF. The genes are TRBV5-6 and TRBJ1-2; weak D call: TRBD1 (5 bases). This CDR3 region has 12 residues. The V end lost 4 bases, the J end lost 8 bases, and 12 bases lay between the germline ends. Germline values: CDR1 SGHDT, CDR2 YYEEEE.